Presented here are 8 T cell receptor beta chains from one specimen sequenced in a study of siplizumab effects on memory and regulatory T cells. Repertoires were generated with immunoSEQ multiplex PCR, while TCRdb's copy carries only in-frame clones and drops some. Among some 100,000 clones listed, approximately 91% were seen once. Sequences were obtained from CD4+ T cells sorted from blood. The receptors originated from a human donor in good health. Some clones in this sample may be carry-over from other donors' samples.

The rearrangement joins TRBV19 to TRBJ2-5; D remains ambiguous. This CDR3 comprises 14 residues. Germline V gene data show CDR1 as LNHDA and CDR2 as SQIVND (reference sequence). Trimming pared 3 bases from V and 2 bases from J, leaving 10 bases between. CDR3 nucleotides: TGTGCCAGTAGTATCGGGCCAGTACAAGAGACCCAGTACTTC. Translation gives CASSIGPVQETQYF.

The V gene is TRBV5-4, the J gene TRBJ2-5, with D perhaps TRBD1 (5 bases). The V gene lost 0 bases and the J gene lost 0 bases, with 9 bases spanning the gap. Per germline, CDR1 SGHNT and CDR2 YYREEE (reference sequence). This CDR3 contains 15 residues. CDR3 sequence reads: CASSLAARDQETQYF. CDR3 nucleotides: TGTGCCAGCAGCTTGGCCGCCAGGGACCAAGAGACCCAGTACTTC.

This chain uses TRBV19 with TRBJ2-2; no definite D call. The germline CDR1 and CDR2 sequences are LNHDA and SQIVND (reference sequence). V was trimmed by 6 bases and J by 6 bases, leaving 8 bases between them. The CDR3 sequence is 12 residues long. The CDR3 DNA follows: TGTGCCAGTAGGCCCCCCCCCGGGGAGCTGTTTTTT. It yields the protein CASRPPPGELFF.

This clone was detected only once. The V gene is TRBV10-3, the J gene TRBJ2-4, with 14 bases aligning to TRBD2. In germline, CDR1 is ENHRY, CDR2 SYGVKD. With V trimmed by 3 bases and J by 9 bases, 13 bases remained unmatched. This CDR3 comprises 18 residues. The CDR3 DNA reads as TGTGCCATCAGTGAACGCCTTAATAGCGGGACTAGCGGGAGCATTCAGTACTTC. Its protein product is CAISERLNSGTSGSIQYF.

This chain links TRBV29-1 with TRBJ1-2; 9 nucleotides agree with TRBD1. Germline-derived CDR1 and CDR2 are SQVTM and ANQGSEA. The CDR3 totals 12 residues. V trimming: 4 bases; J trimming: 8 bases; junction bases outside the gene matches: 5. The CDR3 sequence is CSVGDRVEGYTF. Written as DNA, the CDR3 is TGCAGCGTTGGGGACAGGGTTGAGGGCTACACCTTC. The whole variable domain, filled in from reference TRBV29-1 and TRBJ1-2, reads SAVISQKPSRDICQRGTSLTIQCQVDSQVTMMFWYRQQPGQSLTLIATANQGSEATYESGFVIDKFPISRPNLTFSTLTVSNMSPEDSSIYLCSVGDRVEGYTFGSGTRLTVV.

The chain is built from TRBV27 and TRBJ2-4, with TRBD1 matching over 7 bases. V lost 4 bases to trimming and J lost 0 bases; unmatched junction nucleotides: 3. The germline V gene has CDR1 MNHEY and CDR2 SMNVEV (reference sequence). The CDR3 is made up of 15 amino acids. The CDR3 region has the DNA TGTGCCAGCAGTTGGACAGGAGTAGCCAAAAACATTCAGTACTTC. Amino acids: CASSWTGVAKNIQYF.

J is TRBJ2-1 and V is TRBV25-1; possible D gene TRBD2, 6 bases. V was pared by 5 bases and J by 3 bases, with 14 bases between. The CDR3 loop spans 15 amino acids. The germline gives CDR1 MGHDK, CDR2 SYGVNS. The CDR3 loop reads CASSLPGLDYNEQFF. Written as DNA, the CDR3 is TGTGCCAGCAGTTTACCGGGACTTGACTACAATGAGCAGTTCTTC.

The rearrangement uses TRBV11-2 and TRBJ2-7, with D possibly TRBD1 on 5 matching bases. Germline CDR1 and CDR2: SGHAT and FQNNGV. The CDR3 is 18 amino acids. V was clipped by 1 base and J by 4 bases, with 23 bases between them. The CDR3 coding sequence is TGTGCCAGCAGCTTAGTCCCAGGGCGGAGTCTAAGACGATACGAGCAGTACTTC. Protein sequence: CASSLVPGRSLRRYEQYF.